Listed here are 3 T cell receptor beta chains from one sample, sequenced in a study of response to subunit inactivated influenza vaccine. TCRdb reprocessed the RT-PCR reads with MiXCR, giving one entry per CDR3 protein. The sample lists 150,000 to 200,000 distinct CDR3 sequences, roughly 12% seen once, with around 32% in the top ten. The same sample was also studied in work on T cells expressing NK-cell markers. That paper adds: Making the TCR beta cDNA relied on 5'RACE template switching with UMIs.

The input for sequencing was CD8+ T cells sorted from PBMCs, taken 11 to 12 days after vaccination. The receptors stem from a man between 45 and 60 years old who received an inactivated influenza vaccine.

This clonotype was observed a handful of times. J is TRBJ1-5 and V is TRBV6-2 or TRBV6-3; D is ambiguous. Germline V CDR1 and CDR2: MNHEY, SVGEGT. Trimming took 3 bases from V and 0 from J, leaving 12 bases between them. The CDR3 has 16 residues. CDR3 region: CASSYGEGPSNQPQHF. DNA for the CDR3: TGTGCCAGCAGTTATGGTGAGGGTCCTAGCAATCAGCCCCAGCATTTT.

This clonotype was picked up many times. CDR3 DNA: TGTGCCAGCAGTAAAGGGGGCGCGGTCCCCCCCTGGCCCTCAACTGAAGCTTTCTTT. Its translation is CASSKGGAVPPWPSTEAFF. V is TRBV28 and J is TRBJ1-1, with 7 bases fitting TRBD1. The V gene's germline CDR1 is MDHEN and CDR2 SYDVKM. The V gene end was trimmed by 5 bases and the J gene end by 5 bases; junction bases not matched to a gene: 23. The CDR3 spans 19 residues.

The sample holds a few counts of this clonotype. The rearrangement uses TRBV29-1 and TRBJ2-1; 12 bases map to TRBD2. The CDR3 is 14 amino acids. Germline V gene data show CDR1 as SQVTM and CDR2 as ANQGSEA. Trimming cost V 7 bases and J 10 bases; bases outside gene matches: 11. This CDR3 reads CSAQRLAGVWEQFF. The CDR3 DNA is TGCAGCGCCCAGAGACTAGCGGGGGTTTGGGAGCAGTTCTTC.